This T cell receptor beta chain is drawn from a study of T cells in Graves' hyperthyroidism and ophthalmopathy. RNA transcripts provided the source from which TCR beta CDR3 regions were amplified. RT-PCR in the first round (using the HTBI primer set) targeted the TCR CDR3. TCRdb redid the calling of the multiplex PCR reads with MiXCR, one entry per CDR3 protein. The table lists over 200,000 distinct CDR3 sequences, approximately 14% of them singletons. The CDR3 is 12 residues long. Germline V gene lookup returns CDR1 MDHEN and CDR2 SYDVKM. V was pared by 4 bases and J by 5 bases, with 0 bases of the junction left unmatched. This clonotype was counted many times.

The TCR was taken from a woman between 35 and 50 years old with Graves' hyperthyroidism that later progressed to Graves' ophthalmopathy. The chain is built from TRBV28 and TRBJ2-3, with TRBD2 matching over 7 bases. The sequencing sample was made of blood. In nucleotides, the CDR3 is TGTGCCAGCAGTTCGGGAGGAGATACGCAGTATTTT. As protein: CASSSGGDTQYF.